A single sample is the source of the 14 T cell receptor beta chains below, sequenced in a study of radiation and T cells in renal cell carcinoma. Described time point: baseline pretreatment blood. The treatment here: 15 Gy SBRT to primary tumor, nephrectomy 4 weeks later. Some clones are missing from TCRdb's copy, which holds only in-frame ones; the method was immunoSEQ multiplex PCR. The sample holds 150,000 or so clones; approximately 90% are singletons and the top ten take approximately 4%. This specimen consisted of blood, obtained from a patient whose treatment included radiotherapy and nephrectomy. Receptor source: a woman between 70 and 85 years old with renal cell carcinoma.

J is TRBJ2-1 and V is TRBV9, with D possibly TRBD1 on 7 matching bases. CDR1 is SGDLS, CDR2 YYNGEE, per germline. Trimming removed 3 bases from V and 1 base from J, with 20 bases in between. CDR3 length: 18 residues. CDR3 sequence: CASSALPGDRFSYNEQFF. Written as DNA, the CDR3 is TGTGCCAGCAGCGCCCTCCCGGGGGACAGATTTTCCTACAATGAGCAGTTCTTC.

The CDR3 DNA is TGTGCCAGCAGTCTAGCGGGGGTCAAGAGAACCCAGTACTTC. Translating it yields CASSLAGVKRTQYF. The genes are TRBV28 and TRBJ2-5, with 10 nucleotides matching TRBD2. This CDR3 has 14 amino acids. Trimming at V came to 5 bases and at J to 8 bases, leaving 8 bases not matched to a gene. Per the germline V gene, CDR1 is MDHEN and CDR2 is SYDVKM.

The chain recombines TRBV5-1 with TRBJ2-7, with D perhaps assigned TRBD1 or TRBD2 (5 bases each). V was shortened by 0 bases and J by 2 bases, with 12 bases between the two germline ends. This CDR3 has 15 residues. CDR1 and CDR2 (germline): SGHRS, YFSETQ. The CDR3 here is CASSLGGMSTYEQYF. CDR3 bases: TGCGCCAGCAGCTTGGGGGGGATGTCAACCTACGAGCAGTACTTC.

The genes are TRBV30 and TRBJ1-2, with D unclear. Germline V lookup: CDR1 GTSNPN, CDR2 SVGIG (reference sequence). V was trimmed by 2 bases and J by 4 bases, leaving 8 bases between them. This CDR3 is 12 amino acids long. The DNA of the CDR3 is TGTGCCTGGAGTAGGACGGTCTATGGCTACACCTTC. Amino acids: CAWSRTVYGYTF.

The rearrangement joins TRBV19 to TRBJ2-5; the D is unclear. CDR1 and CDR2 from the germline V gene are LNHDA and SQIVND (reference sequence). The V gene lost 3 bases and the J gene lost 2 bases, with 7 bases spanning the gap. The CDR3 extends over 13 amino acids. In DNA, the CDR3 is TGTGCCAGTAGTATTATCCAGCAAGAGACCCAGTACTTC. This translates into CASSIIQQETQYF.

V is TRBV5-3 and J is TRBJ1-4; the D gene is possibly TRBD1 (5 bases). TRBV5-3 is an open reading frame whose function is uncertain. Trimming removed 10 bases at V and 5 bases at J, with 27 bases between. This CDR3 is built from 17 residues. The CDR3 spells CAGKEEGSEPGNEKLFF. DNA for the CDR3: TGTGCCGGGAAAGAGGAGGGGAGCGAACCGGGAAATGAAAAACTGTTTTTT.

The chain combines TRBV11-3 with TRBJ2-5, with D uncertain. V was clipped by 5 bases and J by 5 bases, with 21 bases between them. The germline V gene has CDR1 SGHNT and CDR2 YENEEA. This CDR3 contains 16 residues. CDR3 sequence reads: CASSPIPSFSGETQYF. CDR3 DNA: TGTGCCAGCAGCCCTATACCCTCCTTCTCTGGGGAGACCCAGTACTTC.

V is TRBV4-3 and J is TRBJ1-6, with TRBD1 matching over 9 bases. CDR1 and CDR2 (germline): LGHNA, YSLEER. The CDR3 loop spans 16 amino acids. The V and J ends lost 4 bases and 4 bases, in that order; junction bases with no gene match: 5. This chain's CDR3 is CASSPTGTGYNSPLHF. The CDR3 DNA sequence: TGCGCCAGCAGCCCTACCGGGACAGGGTATAATTCACCCCTCCACTTT.

V and J are TRBV7-8 and TRBJ2-7, with 8 bases that match TRBD1. Germline-derived CDR1 and CDR2 are SGHVS and FQNEAQ. The CDR3 is made up of 19 amino acids. J was trimmed by 4 bases and V by 0 bases; bases with no gene match: 17. DNA for the CDR3: TGTGCCAGCAGCTTAGCGGGGAACAGGGGGGTCCTAGGGGCATACGAGCAGTACTTC. The encoded protein is CASSLAGNRGVLGAYEQYF.

J is TRBJ1-6 and V is TRBV7-3; 8 bases fit TRBD1. The CDR3 loop spans 17 amino acids. Germline V gene data show CDR1 as SGHTA and CDR2 as FQGTGA. V was clipped by 5 bases and J by 7 bases; unmatched bases: 13. CDR3 bases: TGTGCCAGCAGCCGCCTTCCAGGGGGCTCAGCGAATTCACCCCTCCACTTT. This encodes CASSRLPGGSANSPLHF. Full variable domain (remainder filled in from reference TRBV7-3 and TRBJ1-6): GAGVSQTPSNKVTEKGKYVELRCDPISGHTALYWYRQSLGQGPEFLIYFQGTGAADDSGLPNDRFFAVRPEGSVSTLKIQRTERGDSAVYLCASSRLPGGSANSPLHFGNGTRLTVT.

The CDR3 DNA is TGTGCCAGCAGTGAAGCTCCCCCCGGTGTGGGAAACGAGCAGTACTTC. Its translation: CASSEAPPGVGNEQYF. The chain combines TRBV2 with TRBJ2-7, with no clear D. From germline, CDR1 is SNHLY and CDR2 FYNNEI. The length of the CDR3 is 16 residues. With 0 bases removed from V and 5 bases from J, the gap between germline ends came to 17 bases.

This chain joins TRBV14 and TRBJ1-1; a weak D match, TRBD1 (6 bases). V was pared by 2 bases and J by 0 bases, with 10 bases between. This CDR3 region has 15 residues. Germline V gene lookup returns CDR1 SGHDN and CDR2 FVKESK. CDR3 sequence reads: CASSQLGGLNTEAFF. The CDR3 region has the DNA TGTGCCAGCAGCCAATTAGGGGGACTGAACACTGAAGCTTTCTTT.

The chain recombines TRBV7-9 with TRBJ1-4, with 7 bases that match TRBD1. The ends lost 3 bases at V and 3 bases at J; junction bases unmatched: 4. The CDR3 sequence is 15 residues long. Germline V lookup: CDR1 SEHNR, CDR2 FQNEAQ (reference sequence). CDR3 in amino acids: CASSFRQGPNEKLFF. DNA of the CDR3: TGTGCCAGCAGCTTTCGACAGGGCCCTAATGAAAAACTGTTTTTT.

CDR3 region: CASRQDSMNTEAFF. The CDR3 DNA reads as TGTGCCAGTAGGCAGGACTCAATGAACACTGAAGCTTTCTTT. The chain is built from TRBV19 and TRBJ1-1; D uncertain. The germline gives CDR1 LNHDA, CDR2 SQIVND (reference sequence). The CDR3 is 14 residues long. The V gene lost 6 bases and the J gene lost 0 bases, with 11 bases spanning the gap.